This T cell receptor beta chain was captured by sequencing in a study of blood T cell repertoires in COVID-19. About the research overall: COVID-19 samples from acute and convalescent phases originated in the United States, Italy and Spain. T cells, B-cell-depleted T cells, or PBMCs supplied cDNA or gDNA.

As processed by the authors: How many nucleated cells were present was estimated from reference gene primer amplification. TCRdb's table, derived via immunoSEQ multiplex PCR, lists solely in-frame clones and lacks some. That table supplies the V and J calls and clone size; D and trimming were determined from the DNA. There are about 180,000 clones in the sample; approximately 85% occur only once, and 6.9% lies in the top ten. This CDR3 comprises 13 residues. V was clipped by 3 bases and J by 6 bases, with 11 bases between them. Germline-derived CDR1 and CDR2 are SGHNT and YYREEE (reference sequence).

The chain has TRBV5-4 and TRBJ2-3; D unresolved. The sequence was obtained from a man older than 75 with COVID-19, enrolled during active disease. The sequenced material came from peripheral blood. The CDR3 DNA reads TGTGCCAGCAGCTACGCGGAATCGGATACGCAGTATTTT. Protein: CASSYAESDTQYF.